The table lists the clone carrying this T cell receptor (beta chain) with a few counts. TCRdb keeps only in-frame clones here, not all; method: immunoSEQ multiplex PCR. The sample holds 75,000 to 95,000 clones; about 80% are singletons and the top ten take 12%. This CDR3 has 13 amino acids. Trimming removed 5 bases from V and 9 bases from J, with 13 bases in between. The data are from a study of blood T cell repertoires in COVID-19. This sequence was found in a woman between 40 and 50 years old with active or convalescent COVID-19. The source material was peripheral blood. The chain is built from TRBV12-3 or TRBV12-4 and TRBJ2-2; possible D gene TRBD1, 6 bases. For the CDR3, the DNA is TGTGCCAGCAGTCAAAACAGGGATAGGGAGCTGTTTTTT. It translates to CASSQNRDRELFF.